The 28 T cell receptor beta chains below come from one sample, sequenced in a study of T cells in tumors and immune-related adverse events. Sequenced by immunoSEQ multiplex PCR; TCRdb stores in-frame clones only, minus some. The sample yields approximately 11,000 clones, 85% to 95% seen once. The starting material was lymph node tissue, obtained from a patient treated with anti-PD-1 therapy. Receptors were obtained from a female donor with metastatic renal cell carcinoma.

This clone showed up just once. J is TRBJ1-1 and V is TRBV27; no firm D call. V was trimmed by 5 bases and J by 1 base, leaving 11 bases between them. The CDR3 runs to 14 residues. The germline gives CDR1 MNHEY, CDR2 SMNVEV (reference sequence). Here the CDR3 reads CASSPRGQNTEAFF. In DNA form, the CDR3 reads TGTGCCAGCAGTCCTCGCGGCCAGAACACTGAAGCTTTCTTT.

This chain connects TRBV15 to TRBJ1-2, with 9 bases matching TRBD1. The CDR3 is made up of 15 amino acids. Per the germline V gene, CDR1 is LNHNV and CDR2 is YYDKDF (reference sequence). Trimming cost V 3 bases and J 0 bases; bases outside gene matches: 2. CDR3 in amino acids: CATSRGTGSNYGYTF. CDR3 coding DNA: TGTGCCACCAGCAGGGGGACAGGGTCTAACTATGGCTACACCTTC.

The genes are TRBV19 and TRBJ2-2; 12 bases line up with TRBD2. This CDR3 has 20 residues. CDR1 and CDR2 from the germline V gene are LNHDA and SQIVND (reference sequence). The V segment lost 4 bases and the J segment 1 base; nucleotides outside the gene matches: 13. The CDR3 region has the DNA TGTGCCAGTAGTACCGCCCGCGCTAGCGGGGGGGCCGGGAACACCGGGGAGCTGTTTTTT. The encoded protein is CASSTARASGGAGNTGELFF.

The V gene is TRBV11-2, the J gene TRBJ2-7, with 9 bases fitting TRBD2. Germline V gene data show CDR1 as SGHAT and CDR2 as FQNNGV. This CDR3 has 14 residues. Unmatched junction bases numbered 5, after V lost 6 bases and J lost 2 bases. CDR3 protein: CASRAGGPAYEQYF. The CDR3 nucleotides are TGTGCCAGCAGGGCGGGGGGGCCAGCCTACGAGCAGTACTTC.

The CDR3 DNA reads as TGTGCCAGCAGCCAATCCCACGAGCAGTACTTC. Encoded protein: CASSQSHEQYF. V gene TRBV7-9 combines with J gene TRBJ2-7; D call uncertain. CDR1 is SEHNR, CDR2 FQNEAQ, per germline (reference sequence). With 5 bases removed from V and 5 bases from J, the gap between germline ends came to 7 bases. CDR3 length equals 11 residues.

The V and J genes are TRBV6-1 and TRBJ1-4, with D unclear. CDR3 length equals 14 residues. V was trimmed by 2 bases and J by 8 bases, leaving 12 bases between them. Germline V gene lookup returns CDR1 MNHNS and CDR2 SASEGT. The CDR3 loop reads CASSEFYPGEKLFF. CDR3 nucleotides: TGTGCCAGCAGTGAATTCTATCCAGGCGAAAAACTGTTTTTT.

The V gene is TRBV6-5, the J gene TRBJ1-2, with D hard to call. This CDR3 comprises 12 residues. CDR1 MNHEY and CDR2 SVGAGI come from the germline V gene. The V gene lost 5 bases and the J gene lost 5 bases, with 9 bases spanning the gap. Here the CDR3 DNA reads TGTGCCAGCAGTCCGGGAGCTTATGGCTACACCTTC. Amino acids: CASSPGAYGYTF.

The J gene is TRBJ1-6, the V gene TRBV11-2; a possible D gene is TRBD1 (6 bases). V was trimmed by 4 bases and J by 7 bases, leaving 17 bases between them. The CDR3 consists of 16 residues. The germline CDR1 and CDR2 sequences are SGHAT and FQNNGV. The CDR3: CASSSSPTGYNSPLHF. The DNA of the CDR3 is TGTGCCAGCAGCTCCTCCCCCACAGGGTACAATTCACCCCTCCACTTT.

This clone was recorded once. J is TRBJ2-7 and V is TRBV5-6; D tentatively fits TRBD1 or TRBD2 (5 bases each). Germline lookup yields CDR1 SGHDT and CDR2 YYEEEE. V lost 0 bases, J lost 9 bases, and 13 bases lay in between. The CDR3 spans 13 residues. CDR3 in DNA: TGTGCCAGCAGCTTGGGGCAGGGAGCCAGGCAGTACTTC. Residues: CASSLGQGARQYF.

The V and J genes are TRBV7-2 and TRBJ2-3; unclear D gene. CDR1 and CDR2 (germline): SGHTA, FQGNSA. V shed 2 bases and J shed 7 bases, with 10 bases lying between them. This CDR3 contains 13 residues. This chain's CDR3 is CASSLTKIHTQYF. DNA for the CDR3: TGTGCCAGCAGCTTAACAAAAATTCATACGCAGTATTTT.

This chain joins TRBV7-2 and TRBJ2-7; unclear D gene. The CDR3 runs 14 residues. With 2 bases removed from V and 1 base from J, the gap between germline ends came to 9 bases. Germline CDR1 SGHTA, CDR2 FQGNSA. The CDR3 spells CASSLQFGSYEQYF. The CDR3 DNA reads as TGTGCCAGCAGCTTACAGTTCGGGTCCTACGAGCAGTACTTC.

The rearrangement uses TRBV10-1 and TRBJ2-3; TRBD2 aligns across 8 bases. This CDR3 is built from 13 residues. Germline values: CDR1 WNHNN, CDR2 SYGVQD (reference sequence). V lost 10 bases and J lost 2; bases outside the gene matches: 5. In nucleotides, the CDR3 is TGCGCCACGGGGGGGGTGGCCACAGATACGCAGTATTTT. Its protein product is CATGGVATDTQYF.

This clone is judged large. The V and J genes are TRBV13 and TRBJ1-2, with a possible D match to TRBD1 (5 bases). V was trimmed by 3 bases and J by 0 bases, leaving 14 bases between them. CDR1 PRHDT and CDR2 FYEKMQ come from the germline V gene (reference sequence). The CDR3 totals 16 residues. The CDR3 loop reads CASSFTGTFPNYGYTF. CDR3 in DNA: TGTGCCAGCAGCTTTACCGGGACGTTCCCTAACTATGGCTACACCTTC.

The DNA for the CDR3 is TGCGCCAGCAGCTTGGGGACAGGGGGCGAACCCCTCCACTTT. Its protein product is CASSLGTGGEPLHF. The chain joins TRBV5-1 to TRBJ1-6; 11 bases fit TRBD1. From germline, CDR1 is SGHRS and CDR2 YFSETQ. The CDR3 loop spans 14 amino acids. The ends lost 0 bases at V and 12 bases at J; junction bases unmatched: 2.

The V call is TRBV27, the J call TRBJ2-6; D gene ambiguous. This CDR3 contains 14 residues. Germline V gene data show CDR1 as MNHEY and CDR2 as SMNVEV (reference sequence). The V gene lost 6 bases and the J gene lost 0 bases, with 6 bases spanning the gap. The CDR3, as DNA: TGTGCCAGCAGCGGTTTCTCTGGGGCCAACGTCCTGACTTTC. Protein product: CASSGFSGANVLTF.

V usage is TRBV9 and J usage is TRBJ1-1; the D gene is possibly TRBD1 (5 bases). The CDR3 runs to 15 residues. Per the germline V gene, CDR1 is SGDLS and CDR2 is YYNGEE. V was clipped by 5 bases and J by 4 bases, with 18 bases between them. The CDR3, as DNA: TGTGCCAGCAGTTGGGGCAGGGTAATGGGCACTGAAGCTTTCTTT. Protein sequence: CASSWGRVMGTEAFF.

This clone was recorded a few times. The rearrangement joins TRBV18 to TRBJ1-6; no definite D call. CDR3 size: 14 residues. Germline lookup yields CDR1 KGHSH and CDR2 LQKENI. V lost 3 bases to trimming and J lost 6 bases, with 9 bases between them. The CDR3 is CASSPGRFNSPLHF. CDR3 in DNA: TGTGCCAGCTCACCTGGCAGATTTAATTCACCCCTCCACTTT.

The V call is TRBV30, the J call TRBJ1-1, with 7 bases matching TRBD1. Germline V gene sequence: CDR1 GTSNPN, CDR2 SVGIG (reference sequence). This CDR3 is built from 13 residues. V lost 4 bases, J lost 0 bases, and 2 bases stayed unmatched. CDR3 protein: CAWTGQMNTEAFF. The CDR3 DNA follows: TGTGCCTGGACGGGACAGATGAACACTGAAGCTTTCTTT.

CDR3 DNA sequence: TGTGCCAGCAGCTTAAAGGGTGATTCTAATGAAAAACTGTTTTTT. This encodes CASSLKGDSNEKLFF. The chain carries TRBV7-2 and TRBJ1-4; D call uncertain. Germline V CDR1 and CDR2: SGHTA, FQGNSA. The CDR3 runs 15 residues. Trimming cost V 2 bases and J 3 bases, with 10 bases left between them.

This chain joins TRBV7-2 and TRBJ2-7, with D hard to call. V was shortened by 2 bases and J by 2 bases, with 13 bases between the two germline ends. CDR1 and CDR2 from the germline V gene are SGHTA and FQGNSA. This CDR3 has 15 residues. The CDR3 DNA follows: TGTGCCAGCAGCTTACAGTCGGGTATAACCTACGAGCAGTACTTC. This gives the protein CASSLQSGITYEQYF.

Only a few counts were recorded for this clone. The CDR3 region is CASSLSVNTEAFF. In DNA form, the CDR3 reads TGTGCCAGCAGCTTATCAGTGAACACTGAAGCTTTCTTT. The rearrangement uses TRBV7-2 and TRBJ1-1, with no clear D. V lost 2 bases and J 0 bases, leaving 4 bases between the germline ends. The CDR3 runs to 13 residues. In germline, CDR1 is SGHTA, CDR2 FQGNSA.

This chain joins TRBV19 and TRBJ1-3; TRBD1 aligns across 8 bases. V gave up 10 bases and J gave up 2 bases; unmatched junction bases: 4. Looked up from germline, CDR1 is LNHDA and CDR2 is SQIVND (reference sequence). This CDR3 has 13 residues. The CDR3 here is CATTQGAGNTIYF. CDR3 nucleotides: TGTGCCACTACACAGGGGGCTGGAAACACCATATATTTT.

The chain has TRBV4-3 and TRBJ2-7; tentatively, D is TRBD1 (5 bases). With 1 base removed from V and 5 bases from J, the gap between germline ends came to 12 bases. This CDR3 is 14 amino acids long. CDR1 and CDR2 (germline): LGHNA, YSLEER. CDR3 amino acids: CASSQGSRVDEQYF. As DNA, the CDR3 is TGCGCCAGCAGCCAAGGGTCCAGGGTCGACGAGCAGTACTTC.

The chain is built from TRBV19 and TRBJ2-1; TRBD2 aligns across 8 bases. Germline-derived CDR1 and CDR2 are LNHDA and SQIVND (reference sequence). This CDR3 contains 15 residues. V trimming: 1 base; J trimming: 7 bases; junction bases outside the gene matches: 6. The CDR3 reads CASSIGASGQNEQFF. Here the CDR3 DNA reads TGTGCCAGTAGTATAGGAGCTAGCGGGCAAAATGAGCAGTTCTTC.

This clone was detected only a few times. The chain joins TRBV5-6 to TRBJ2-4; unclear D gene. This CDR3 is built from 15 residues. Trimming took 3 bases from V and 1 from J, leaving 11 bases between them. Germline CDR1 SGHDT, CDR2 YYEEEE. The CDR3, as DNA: TGTGCCAGCAGCTGGGTCAGCGCGGCCAAAAACATTCAGTACTTC. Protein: CASSWVSAAKNIQYF.

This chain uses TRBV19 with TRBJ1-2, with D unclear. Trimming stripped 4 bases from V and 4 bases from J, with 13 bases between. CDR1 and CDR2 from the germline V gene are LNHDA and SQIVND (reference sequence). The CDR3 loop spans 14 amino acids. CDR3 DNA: TGTGCCAGTAGTACTGTGGAGAAGTCCTATGGCTACACCTTC. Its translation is CASSTVEKSYGYTF. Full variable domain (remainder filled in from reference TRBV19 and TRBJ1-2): DGGITQSPKYLFRKEGQNVTLSCEQNLNHDAMYWYRQDPGQGLRLIYYSQIVNDFQKGDIAEGYSVSREKKESFPLTVTSAQKNPTAFYLCASSTVEKSYGYTFGSGTRLTVV.

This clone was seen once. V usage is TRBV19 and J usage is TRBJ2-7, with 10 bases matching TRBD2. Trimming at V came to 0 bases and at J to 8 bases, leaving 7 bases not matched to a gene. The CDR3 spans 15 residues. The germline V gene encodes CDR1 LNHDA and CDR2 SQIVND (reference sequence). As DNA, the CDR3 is TGTGCCAGTAGTATAGATCGGCTAGCGGGGGACAAGCAGTACTTC. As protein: CASSIDRLAGDKQYF.

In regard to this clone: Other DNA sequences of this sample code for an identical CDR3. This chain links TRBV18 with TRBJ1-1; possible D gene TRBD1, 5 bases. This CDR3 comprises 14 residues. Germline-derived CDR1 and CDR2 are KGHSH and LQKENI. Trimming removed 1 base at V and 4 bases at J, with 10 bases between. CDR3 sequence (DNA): TGTGCCAGCTCACCACGGGGGGGTAGCACTGAAGCTTTCTTT. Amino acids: CASSPRGGSTEAFF.